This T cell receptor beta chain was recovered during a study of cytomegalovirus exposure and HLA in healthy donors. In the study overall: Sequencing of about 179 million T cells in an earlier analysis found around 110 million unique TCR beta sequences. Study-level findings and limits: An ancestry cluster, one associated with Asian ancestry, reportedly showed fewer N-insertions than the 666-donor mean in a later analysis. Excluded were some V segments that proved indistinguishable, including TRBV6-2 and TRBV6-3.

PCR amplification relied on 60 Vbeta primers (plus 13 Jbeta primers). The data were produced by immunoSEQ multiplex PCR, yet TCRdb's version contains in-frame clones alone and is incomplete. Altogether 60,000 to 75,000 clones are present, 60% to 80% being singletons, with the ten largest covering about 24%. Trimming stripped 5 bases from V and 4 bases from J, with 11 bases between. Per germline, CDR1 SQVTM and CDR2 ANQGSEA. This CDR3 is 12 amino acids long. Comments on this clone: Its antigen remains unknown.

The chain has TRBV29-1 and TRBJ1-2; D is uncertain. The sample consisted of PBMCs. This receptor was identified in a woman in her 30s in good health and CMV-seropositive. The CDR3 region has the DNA TGCAGCGTTAGAAACACAGCCTATGGCTACACCTTC. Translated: CSVRNTAYGYTF.